Presented here are 27 T cell receptor beta chains from one specimen sequenced in a study of T cell responses to AZD1222 COVID-19 vaccine. Libraries were prepared by immunoSEQ multiplex PCR; TCRdb keeps only in-frame clonotypes and omits some of them. This table has about 110,000 clones, about 92% appearing once. This material consisted of peripheral blood, taken on day 0 of MenACWY control vaccination. The receptors stem from an adult in good health.

This rearrangement joins TRBV5-1 to TRBJ1-1, with 7 bases lining up with TRBD1. Germline V CDR1 and CDR2: SGHRS, YFSETQ. V was pared by 0 bases and J by 7 bases, with 9 bases of the junction left unmatched. The length of the CDR3 is 15 residues. For the CDR3, the DNA is TGCGCCAGCAGCTTGGGGGACAGTTCCCTCATTGAAGCTTTCTTT. Translated, it gives CASSLGDSSLIEAFF.

The chain recombines TRBV10-3 with TRBJ2-7; D may be TRBD1 or TRBD2 (6 bases each). The germline V and J ends were trimmed by 7 bases and 2 bases, with 21 bases remaining between them. CDR3 length equals 16 residues. Germline V CDR1 and CDR2: ENHRY, SYGVKD. The chain's CDR3 is CAITKVQGGGAYEQYF. The CDR3 DNA reads as TGTGCCATCACCAAGGTACAGGGAGGTGGGGCCTACGAGCAGTACTTC.

V usage is TRBV13 and J usage is TRBJ1-1; D gene unclear. V dropped 4 bases and J dropped 1 base, with 7 bases sitting between them. CDR3 length: 13 amino acids. Germline CDR1 is PRHDT and CDR2 is FYEKMQ (reference sequence). The CDR3 is CASSSRQNTEAFF. DNA of the CDR3: TGTGCCAGCAGCTCGAGACAGAACACTGAAGCTTTCTTT.

The J gene is TRBJ2-6, the V gene TRBV6-4; D unresolved. Germline assignment: CDR1 MRHNA and CDR2 SNTAGT. This CDR3 spans 16 amino acids. V dropped 0 bases and J dropped 4 bases, with 10 bases sitting between them. The DNA for the CDR3 is TGTGCCAGCAGTGACTCCCGTATGTGGGGGGCCAACGTCCTGACTTTC. This sequence encodes CASSDSRMWGANVLTF.

This clone was observed once. This chain uses TRBV9 with TRBJ1-1; TRBD1 matches at 8 bases. Germline lookup yields CDR1 SGDLS and CDR2 YYNGEE. The CDR3 has 14 amino acids. V shed 2 bases, J shed 4 bases, and the junction held 4 bases outside the gene matches. Written as DNA, the CDR3 is TGTGCCAGCAGCGTGTGGGACAGGCCCACTGAAGCTTTCTTT. Its protein product is CASSVWDRPTEAFF.

This sequence joins TRBV28 and TRBJ2-2; D unclear. Germline-derived CDR1 and CDR2 are MDHEN and SYDVKM. V lost 3 bases and J lost 1, with 6 bases in between. This CDR3 comprises 14 residues. CDR3 sequence: CASSFAENTGELFF. CDR3 nucleotides: TGTGCCAGCAGTTTTGCCGAGAACACCGGGGAGCTGTTTTTT.

The rearrangement joins TRBV12-3 or TRBV12-4 to TRBJ2-5; tentatively, D is TRBD2 (6 bases). Trimming stripped 4 bases from V and 3 bases from J, with 9 bases between. This CDR3 has 13 residues. The CDR3 is CASSWGLEETQYF. The CDR3 nucleotides read TGTGCCAGCAGTTGGGGACTCGAAGAGACCCAGTACTTC.

This chain uses TRBV7-9 with TRBJ2-5; possible D gene TRBD1, 6 bases. Germline V gives CDR1 SEHNR, CDR2 FQNEAQ (reference sequence). The CDR3 consists of 13 residues. The germline V and J ends were trimmed by 3 bases and 2 bases, with 7 bases remaining between them. The CDR3 region has the DNA TGTGCCAGCAGCTTTCAGGGGCAAGAGACCCAGTACTTC. The encoded protein is CASSFQGQETQYF. The whole variable domain, remainder taken from reference TRBV7-9 and TRBJ2-5, is DTGVSQNPRHKITKRGQNVTFRCDPISEHNRLYWYRQTLGQGPEFLTYFQNEAQLEKSRLLSDRFSAERPKGSFSTLEIQRTEQGDSAMYLCASSFQGQETQYFGPGTRLLVL.

The rearrangement links TRBV7-2 to TRBJ1-6; 8 nucleotides line up with TRBD1. This CDR3 spans 14 amino acids. Unmatched junction bases numbered 6, after V lost 6 bases and J lost 8 bases. Looked up from germline, CDR1 is SGHTA and CDR2 is FQGNSA. This chain's CDR3 is CASRPTGGDSPLHF. Here the CDR3 DNA reads TGTGCCAGCAGACCTACAGGGGGGGATTCACCCCTCCACTTT.

The chain is built from TRBV6-5 and TRBJ2-1, with 8 bases that match TRBD2. The CDR3 runs to 14 residues. Per germline, CDR1 MNHEY and CDR2 SVGAGI. V lost 9 bases, J lost 6 bases, and 10 bases stayed unmatched. This chain's CDR3 is CASNSGGTPNEQFF. CDR3 DNA sequence: TGTGCCAGTAACAGCGGGGGAACCCCCAATGAGCAGTTCTTC.

The chain uses TRBV28 and TRBJ1-1; D is possibly TRBD1 (6 bases). The ends were cut back, 4 bases at V and 5 bases at J, with 14 bases in the middle. This CDR3 spans 14 amino acids. CDR1 MDHEN and CDR2 SYDVKM come from the germline V gene. CDR3 bases: TGTGCCAGCAGTTCCGCAGGGGTATTTACTGAAGCTTTCTTT. Translated, it gives CASSSAGVFTEAFF.

The V call is TRBV10-3, the J call TRBJ1-2; 7 bases line up with TRBD1. J was trimmed by 4 bases and V by 0 bases; bases with no gene match: 14. The CDR3 extends over 18 amino acids. Germline-derived CDR1 and CDR2 are ENHRY and SYGVKD. The CDR3 region is CAISESSQGEALSYGYTF. DNA for the CDR3: TGTGCCATCAGTGAGTCATCCCAGGGGGAGGCGCTGTCCTATGGCTACACCTTC.

The chain joins TRBV6-2 or TRBV6-3 to TRBJ2-3, with D tentatively TRBD1 or TRBD2 (5 bases each). CDR1 and CDR2 from the germline V gene are MNHEY and SVGEGT. The V end was cut by 2 bases, the J end by 4 bases, with 13 bases between. The CDR3 loop spans 15 amino acids. For the CDR3, the DNA is TGTGCCAGCAGTTACGGGGGAGAGGCCGCAGATACGCAGTATTTT. Its protein product is CASSYGGEAADTQYF.

The J gene is TRBJ2-1, the V gene TRBV5-4; 10 nucleotides line up with TRBD2. After removal of 5 bases from V and 0 bases from J, the junction contained 5 bases not matched to a gene. The CDR3 sequence is 16 residues long. The germline gives CDR1 SGHNT, CDR2 YYREEE (reference sequence). The chain's CDR3 is CASRAQRGGSYNEQFF. The CDR3 coding sequence is TGTGCCAGCAGGGCTCAGCGGGGGGGCTCCTACAATGAGCAGTTCTTC.

The gene calls are TRBV28 and TRBJ2-7; 11 nucleotides agree with TRBD1. The CDR3 length is 15 residues. Trimming took 2 bases from V and 2 from J; bases not matched to a gene: 2. Germline assignment: CDR1 MDHEN and CDR2 SYDVKM. The CDR3 spells CASSLGGQGAYEQYF. In nucleotides, the CDR3 is TGTGCCAGCAGTTTAGGGGGACAGGGGGCCTACGAGCAGTACTTC.

V gene TRBV10-3 combines with J gene TRBJ2-7; 10 bases agree with TRBD2. Germline loops: CDR1 ENHRY, CDR2 SYGVKD. The CDR3 totals 14 residues. V lost 8 bases and J lost 3; bases outside the gene matches: 7. The CDR3 DNA reads TGTGCCATCGCCCCAACTAGCGGGAACTACGAGCAGTACTTC. Protein sequence: CAIAPTSGNYEQYF.

The rearrangement links TRBV19 to TRBJ2-5; 7 nucleotides align to TRBD1. The CDR3 is 13 amino acids. Germline assignment: CDR1 LNHDA and CDR2 SQIVND (reference sequence). Trimming took 4 bases from V and 5 from J; bases not matched to a gene: 4. Here the CDR3 reads CASSTHRGETQYF. The CDR3, as DNA: TGTGCCAGTAGTACGCACAGGGGTGAGACCCAGTACTTC.

This chain's CDR3 is CASVGSSYEQYF. The CDR3 DNA follows: TGTGCCAGCGTCGGGAGCTCCTACGAGCAGTACTTC. The chain carries TRBV11-2 and TRBJ2-7; possibly TRBD2 for D (6 bases). The germline gives CDR1 SGHAT, CDR2 FQNNGV. CDR3 length equals 12 residues. Deletions cut 8 bases from V and 0 bases from J, with 8 bases between.

The J gene is TRBJ2-2, the V gene TRBV7-3; D uncertain. With 4 bases removed from V and 0 bases from J, the gap between germline ends came to 3 bases. Germline V gene lookup returns CDR1 SGHTA and CDR2 FQGTGA. The CDR3 consists of 13 residues. Here the CDR3 reads CASSSSNTGELFF. The CDR3 DNA is TGTGCCAGCAGCTCATCGAACACCGGGGAGCTGTTTTTT.

The J gene is TRBJ1-5, the V gene TRBV20-1; D not resolved. Germline V gene lookup returns CDR1 DFQATT and CDR2 SNEGSKA (reference sequence). The CDR3 runs 11 residues. V was shortened by 3 bases and J by 5 bases, with 5 bases between the two germline ends. CDR3 nucleotides: TGCAGTGCTAGTGGGGATCAGCCCCAGCATTTT. Residues: CSASGDQPQHF.

V is TRBV5-1 and J is TRBJ1-2, with D tentatively TRBD1 (5 bases). The V and J ends lost 0 bases and 7 bases respectively, with 13 bases between them. The CDR3 has 14 residues. Germline CDR1 SGHRS, CDR2 YFSETQ. The CDR3 bases are TGCGCCAGCAGCTTGGAATTTTTGGGGGTTGGCTACACCTTC. This encodes CASSLEFLGVGYTF.

This chain connects TRBV6-5 to TRBJ1-3, with a possible D match to TRBD1 (5 bases). V was pared by 1 base and J by 3 bases, with 10 bases between. Per the germline V gene, CDR1 is MNHEY and CDR2 is SVGAGI. The CDR3 loop spans 15 amino acids. CDR3 DNA sequence: TGTGCCAGCAGTTACTTAGGGACTGATGGAAACACCATATATTTT. It translates to CASSYLGTDGNTIYF.

The chain has TRBV6-5 and TRBJ1-6; no firm D call. The germline V gene encodes CDR1 MNHEY and CDR2 SVGAGI. V lost 6 bases to trimming and J lost 7 bases, with 16 bases between them. The CDR3 has 15 residues. CDR3 nucleotides: TGTGCCAGCAGCCCCACCCAGGACGGGAATTCACCCCTCCACTTT. Protein product: CASSPTQDGNSPLHF.

This clone showed up just a few times. The V gene is TRBV19, the J gene TRBJ1-6, with TRBD1 as a possible D gene (5 bases). Germline CDR1 reads LNHDA; CDR2 reads SQIVND (reference sequence). The V end was cut by 1 base, the J end by 8 bases, with 9 bases between. The CDR3 covers 14 residues. In DNA, the CDR3 is TGTGCCAGTAGTATAGGCAGGGACCATTCACCCCTCCACTTT. Its translation is CASSIGRDHSPLHF.

This chain connects TRBV5-1 to TRBJ2-2, with TRBD1 matching over 7 bases. The V and J ends lost 0 bases and 0 bases, in that order; junction bases with no gene match: 2. The CDR3 loop spans 16 amino acids. The germline CDR1 and CDR2 sequences are SGHRS and YFSETQ. The CDR3: CASSLDGTANTGELFF. CDR3 DNA sequence: TGCGCCAGCAGCTTGGACGGGACAGCGAACACCGGGGAGCTGTTTTTT.

V is TRBV19 and J is TRBJ1-1; TRBD1 might be the D (6 bases). This CDR3 has 13 residues. V lost 6 bases, J lost 4 bases, and 12 bases lay in between. CDR1 is LNHDA and CDR2 is SQIVND in the germline V gene (reference sequence). The CDR3 sequence: CASSPNRATEAFF. The CDR3 DNA sequence: TGTGCCAGTAGCCCGAACAGGGCCACTGAAGCTTTCTTT.

The V call is TRBV13, the J call TRBJ1-2; D gene uncertain. Germline lookup yields CDR1 PRHDT and CDR2 FYEKMQ (reference sequence). This CDR3 spans 14 amino acids. The V end was cut by 0 bases, the J end by 8 bases, with 13 bases between. This chain's CDR3 is CASSLGTGPGGYTF. The CDR3 DNA reads as TGTGCCAGCAGCTTAGGGACTGGTCCGGGGGGCTACACCTTC.